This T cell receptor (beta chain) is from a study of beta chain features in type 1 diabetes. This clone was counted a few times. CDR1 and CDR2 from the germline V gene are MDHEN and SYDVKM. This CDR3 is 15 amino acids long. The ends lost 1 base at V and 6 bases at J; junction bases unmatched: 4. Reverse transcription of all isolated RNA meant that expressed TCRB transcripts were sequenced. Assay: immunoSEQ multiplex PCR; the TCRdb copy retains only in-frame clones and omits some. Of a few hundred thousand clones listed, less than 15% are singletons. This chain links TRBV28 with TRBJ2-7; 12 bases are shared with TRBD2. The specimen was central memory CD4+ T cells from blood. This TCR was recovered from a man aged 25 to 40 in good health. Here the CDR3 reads CASSLSLAGGREQYF. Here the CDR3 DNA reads TGTGCCAGCAGTTTATCCCTAGCGGGGGGGCGCGAGCAGTACTTC.